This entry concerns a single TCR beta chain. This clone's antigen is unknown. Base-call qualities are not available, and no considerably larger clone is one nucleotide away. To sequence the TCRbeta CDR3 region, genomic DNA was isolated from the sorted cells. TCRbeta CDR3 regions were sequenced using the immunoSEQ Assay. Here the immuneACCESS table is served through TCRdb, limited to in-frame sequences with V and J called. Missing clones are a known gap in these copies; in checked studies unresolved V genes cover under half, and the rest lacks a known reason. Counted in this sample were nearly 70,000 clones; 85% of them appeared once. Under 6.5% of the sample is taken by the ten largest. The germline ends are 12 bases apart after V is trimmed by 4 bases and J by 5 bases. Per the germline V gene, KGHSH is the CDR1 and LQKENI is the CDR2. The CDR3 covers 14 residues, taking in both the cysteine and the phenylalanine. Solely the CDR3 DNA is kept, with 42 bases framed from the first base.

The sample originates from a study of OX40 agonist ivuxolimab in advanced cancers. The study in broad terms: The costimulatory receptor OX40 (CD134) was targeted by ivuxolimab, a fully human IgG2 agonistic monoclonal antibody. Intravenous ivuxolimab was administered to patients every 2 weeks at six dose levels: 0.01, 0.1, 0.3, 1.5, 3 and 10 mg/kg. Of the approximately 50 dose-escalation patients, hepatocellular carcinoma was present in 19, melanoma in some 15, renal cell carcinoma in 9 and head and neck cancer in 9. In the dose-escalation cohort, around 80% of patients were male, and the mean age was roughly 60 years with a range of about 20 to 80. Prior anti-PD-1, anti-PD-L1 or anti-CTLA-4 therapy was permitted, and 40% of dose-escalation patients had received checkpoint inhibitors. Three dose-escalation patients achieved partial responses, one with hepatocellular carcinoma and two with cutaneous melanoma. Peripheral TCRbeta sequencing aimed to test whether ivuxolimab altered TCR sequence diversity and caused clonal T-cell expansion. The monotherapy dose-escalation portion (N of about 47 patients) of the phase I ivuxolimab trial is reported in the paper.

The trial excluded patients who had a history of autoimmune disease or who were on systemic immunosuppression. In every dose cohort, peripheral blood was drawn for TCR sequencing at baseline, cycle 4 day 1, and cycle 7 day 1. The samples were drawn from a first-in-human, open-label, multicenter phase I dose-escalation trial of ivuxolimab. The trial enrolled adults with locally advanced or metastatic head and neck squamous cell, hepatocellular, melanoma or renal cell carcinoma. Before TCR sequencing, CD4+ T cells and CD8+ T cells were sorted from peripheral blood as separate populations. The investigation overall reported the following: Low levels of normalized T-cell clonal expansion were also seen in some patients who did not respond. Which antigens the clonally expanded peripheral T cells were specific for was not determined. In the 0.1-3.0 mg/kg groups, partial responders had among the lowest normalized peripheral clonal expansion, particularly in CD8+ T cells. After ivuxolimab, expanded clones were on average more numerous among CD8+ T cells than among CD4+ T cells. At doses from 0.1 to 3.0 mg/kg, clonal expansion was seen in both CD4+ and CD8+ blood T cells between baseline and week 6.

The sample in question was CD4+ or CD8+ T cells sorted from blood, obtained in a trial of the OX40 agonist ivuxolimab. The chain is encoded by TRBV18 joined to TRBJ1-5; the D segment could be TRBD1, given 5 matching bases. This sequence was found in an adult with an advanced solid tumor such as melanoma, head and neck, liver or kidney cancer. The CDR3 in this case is CASSRGVGDQPQHF. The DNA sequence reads TGTGCCAGCTCACGAGGGGTCGGAGATCAGCCCCAGCATTTT.